The clone carrying this TCR beta chain has a single count. The data were taken from a study of CD8 T cells in Susac syndrome. Healthy donors served as the controls. They were matched for age and sex. Through negative isolation, CD4+ and CD8+ T cells were obtained, while TEMRA cells were enriched using FACS. Random hexamers were used to reverse transcribe an amount of about 0.45 to 1 ug RNA. The method of amplification for TCR beta CDR3 was immunoSEQ multiplex PCR, covering 54 Vbeta and 13 Jbeta. From the immunoSEQ multiplex PCR reads, TCRdb called clonotypes with MiXCR, one entry per CDR3 protein. The sample has 140,000 to 150,000 distinct CDR3 sequences; approximately 94% are singletons. V was clipped by 4 bases and J by 5 bases; unmatched bases: 7. CDR1 and CDR2 (germline): ENHRY, SYGVKD. The CDR3 has 16 amino acids.

The sequencing input was CD4+ T cells from PBMCs. The V and J genes are TRBV10-3 and TRBJ2-5, with TRBD2 identical over 13 bases. This clonotype originated in a human donor in good health. The CDR3 loop is CAISGGTSGNSETQYF. The DNA of the CDR3 is TGTGCCATCAGTGGGGGGACTAGCGGGAATTCGGAGACCCAGTACTTC.